The next 31 T cell receptor beta chains were all read from a single sample in a study of response to subunit inactivated influenza vaccine. In TCRdb, the RT-PCR reads were re-called with MiXCR into one record per CDR3 protein. Counted here are approximately 300,000 distinct CDR3 sequences, about 20% occurring once; the ten biggest clones make up around a tenth. Source: PBMCs from blood, taken around 22 months after vaccination. These receptors were obtained from a man in his fifties or sixties who received an inactivated influenza vaccine.

The chain has TRBV6-5 and TRBJ1-2, with 7 bases identical to TRBD1. Losses at the gene ends were 0 bases for V and 8 bases for J; bases not matched to a gene: 3. This CDR3 is built from 13 residues. CDR1 is MNHEY and CDR2 is SVGAGI in the germline V gene. CDR3: CASSYSRGQGYTF. As DNA, the CDR3 is TGTGCCAGCAGTTACTCGAGGGGGCAGGGCTACACCTTC.

The J gene is TRBJ2-3, the V gene TRBV7-3; the D gene is possibly TRBD1 (5 bases). This CDR3 has 14 amino acids. Deletions cut 4 bases from V and 0 bases from J, with 8 bases between. Germline CDR1 reads SGHTA; CDR2 reads FQGTGA. The CDR3 coding sequence is TGTGCCAGCAGCTCCACAGGTAGCACAGATACGCAGTATTTT. It is translated as CASSSTGSTDTQYF.

A few counts support this clonotype. The chain recombines TRBV10-3 with TRBJ2-7, with D possibly being TRBD2 (5 bases). The V end lost 0 bases, the J end lost 6 bases, and 15 bases lay between the germline ends. The CDR3 runs to 15 residues. Germline CDR1 ENHRY, CDR2 SYGVKD. CDR3 nucleotides: TGTGCCATCAGTGAGTCGACTACGATATGGGGCGAGCAGTACTTC. Translation: CAISESTTIWGEQYF.

V usage is TRBV6-5 and J usage is TRBJ2-2; D unclear. The V gene lost 2 bases and the J gene lost 7 bases, with 11 bases spanning the gap. The CDR3 extends over 14 amino acids. Germline V gene sequence: CDR1 MNHEY, CDR2 SVGAGI. This CDR3 reads CASSYPTPFGELFF. As DNA, the CDR3 is TGTGCCAGCAGTTACCCGACACCCTTCGGGGAGCTGTTTTTT.

The genes are TRBV7-9 and TRBJ2-2, with 7 bases identical to TRBD1. V dropped 5 bases and J dropped 4; count of bases not matched to a gene: 10. CDR1 SEHNR and CDR2 FQNEAQ come from the germline V gene (reference sequence). This CDR3 is built from 16 residues. The CDR3 protein is CASSPMTGFVTGELFF. The CDR3 DNA reads as TGTGCCAGCAGCCCAATGACAGGGTTTGTCACCGGGGAGCTGTTTTTT.

This clonotype occurred a few times. The chain recombines TRBV7-2 with TRBJ2-5, with 11 positions matching TRBD2. Germline-derived CDR1 and CDR2 are SGHTA and FQGNSA. The CDR3 runs 17 residues. The junction had 9 bases not matched to a gene; V was cut back by 4 bases and J by 2 bases. The CDR3, as DNA: TGTGCCAGCAGCTGGGGAACTAGCGGGGGATTTCAAGAGACCCAGTACTTC. It encodes CASSWGTSGGFQETQYF.

The rearrangement uses TRBV12-3 or TRBV12-4 and TRBJ1-3, with 9 bases aligning to TRBD1. V was pared by 6 bases and J by 0 bases, with 3 bases of the junction left unmatched. The CDR3 loop spans 15 amino acids. The DNA of the CDR3 is TGTGCCAGCAGACCGGGACAGGGCTCTGGAAACACCATATATTTT. Encoded protein: CASRPGQGSGNTIYF.

The rearrangement joins TRBV20-1 to TRBJ1-2; D is undetermined. CDR1 and CDR2 (germline): DFQATT, SNEGSKA (reference sequence). With 1 base removed from V and 2 bases from J, the gap between germline ends came to 11 bases. The CDR3 has 14 amino acids. Here the CDR3 reads CSARGARPNYGYTF. The CDR3 nucleotides read TGCAGTGCTAGAGGTGCACGACCGAACTATGGCTACACCTTC.

This clonotype turned up a few times. The chain has TRBV20-1 and TRBJ1-5; D is possibly TRBD1 (5 bases). The CDR3 consists of 16 residues. V was trimmed by 0 bases and J by 0 bases, leaving 12 bases between them. Germline V lookup: CDR1 DFQATT, CDR2 SNEGSKA (reference sequence). The CDR3 is CSARDAQVLSNQPQHF. Here the CDR3 DNA reads TGCAGTGCTAGAGATGCACAGGTTCTTAGCAATCAGCCCCAGCATTTT.

The chain joins TRBV6-1 to TRBJ2-1; 11 nucleotides line up with TRBD2. Losses at the gene ends were 5 bases for V and 4 bases for J; bases not matched to a gene: 7. The CDR3 is 16 residues long. CDR1 and CDR2 (germline): MNHNS, SASEGT. The CDR3 region has the DNA TGTGCCAGCAGTCGCTCAACTAGCGGGGGATACAATGAGCAGTTCTTC. Translated: CASSRSTSGGYNEQFF.

The chain has TRBV12-3 or TRBV12-4 and TRBJ2-3; D unclear. V was trimmed by 6 bases and J by 6 bases, leaving 13 bases between them. The CDR3 runs 13 residues. CDR3 residues: CASSPGLLDTQYF. In nucleotides, the CDR3 is TGTGCCAGCAGCCCCGGATTACTTGATACGCAGTATTTT.

V usage is TRBV11-1 and J usage is TRBJ2-6, with D perhaps assigned TRBD1 or TRBD2 (5 bases each). Germline V gives CDR1 SGHAT, CDR2 FQDESV (reference sequence). Deletions cut 3 bases from V and 0 bases from J, with 18 bases between. The CDR3 has 19 amino acids. This chain's CDR3 is CASSFLPGRSLSGANVLTF. The CDR3 nucleotides read TGTGCCAGCAGCTTTCTCCCGGGACGGTCCCTCTCTGGGGCCAACGTCCTGACTTTC.

The chain carries TRBV7-9 and TRBJ2-2; 8 positions agree with TRBD1. The CDR3 spans 15 residues. The V and J ends lost 5 bases and 0 bases, in that order; junction bases with no gene match: 2. The V gene's germline CDR1 is SEHNR and CDR2 FQNEAQ (reference sequence). CDR3 protein: CASSPGGPNTGELFF. The CDR3 DNA reads as TGTGCCAGCAGCCCAGGGGGCCCGAACACCGGGGAGCTGTTTTTT.

This clonotype was detected only a few times. The V call is TRBV12-3 or TRBV12-4, the J call TRBJ2-7; TRBD2 matches 7 bases. V shed 5 bases and J 2 bases; nucleotides not matched to a gene: 12. The CDR3 has 16 amino acids. The CDR3 spells CASSRNNWGGPYEQYF. CDR3 DNA: TGTGCCAGCAGTCGAAATAATTGGGGGGGTCCCTACGAGCAGTACTTC.

Concerning this clonotype: Compared with germline, one end of the junction differs, possibly owing to a read error. This chain uses TRBV28 with TRBJ1-4; D not certain. The germline CDR1 and CDR2 sequences are MDHEN and SYDVKM. The CDR3 is 12 amino acids. The CDR3 nucleotides read TGTGCCAGCAGTTCATCCCTTGAAAAACTGGTTTTT. Amino acids: CASSSSLEKLVF.

This clonotype was found a few times. The chain links TRBV20-1 to TRBJ1-1; D gene unclear. Trimming stripped 2 bases from V and 0 bases from J, with 10 bases between. The CDR3 sequence is 14 residues long. Germline CDR1 reads DFQATT; CDR2 reads SNEGSKA (reference sequence). CDR3 bases: TGCAGTGCTAGATCCAGCCCCATGAACACTGAAGCTTTCTTT. Translation gives CSARSSPMNTEAFF.

The gene calls are TRBV11-2 and TRBJ1-1; D is uncertain. CDR1 and CDR2 (germline): SGHAT, FQNNGV. The CDR3 runs 16 residues. V lost 0 bases to trimming and J lost 0 bases, with 11 bases between them. The CDR3 protein is CASSLDPSRLNTEAFF. The CDR3 bases are TGTGCCAGCAGCTTAGATCCGAGTCGGCTGAACACTGAAGCTTTCTTT.

This clonotype turned up a few times. The gene calls are TRBV24-1 and TRBJ2-1; 12 nucleotides align to TRBD2. CDR1 is KGHDR and CDR2 is SFDVKD in the germline V gene. Trimming at V came to 1 base and at J to 1 base, leaving 4 bases not matched to a gene. The CDR3 sequence is 18 residues long. The CDR3 nucleotides read TGTGCCACCAGTGATTTTGGTACTAGCGGGAGGTCCTACAATGAGCAGTTCTTC. It encodes CATSDFGTSGRSYNEQFF.

The V and J genes are TRBV6-2 or TRBV6-3 and TRBJ2-5; D is unclear. Between the trimmed V and J ends, which lost 5 bases and 3 bases, there was a span of 13 bases. Germline V gives CDR1 MNHEY, CDR2 SVGEGT. The CDR3 runs to 14 residues. The CDR3 DNA reads TGTGCCAGCAGTCCATCGGTAACGAAAGAGACCCAGTACTTC. It encodes CASSPSVTKETQYF.

This chain links TRBV5-6 with TRBJ1-4, with a possible D match to TRBD1 (5 bases). The CDR3 consists of 13 residues. CDR1 is SGHDT, CDR2 YYEEEE, per germline. Between the trimmed V and J ends, which lost 4 bases and 11 bases, there was a span of 15 bases. CDR3 DNA: TGTGCCAGCAGCAACGGGACCGCGGGGAAACTGTTTTTT. Translation: CASSNGTAGKLFF.

This clonotype was picked up many times. This chain joins TRBV12-3 or TRBV12-4 and TRBJ2-7; 13 bases are shared with TRBD2. The CDR3 totals 13 residues. V lost 5 bases, J lost 6 bases, and 1 base stayed unmatched. This CDR3 is CASSGTSGIEQYF. The DNA for the CDR3 is TGTGCCAGCAGTGGGACTAGCGGGATCGAGCAGTACTTC.

Ten or more counts support this clonotype. The V call is TRBV6-2 or TRBV6-3, the J call TRBJ1-1; tentative D call: TRBD1 (5 bases). CDR3 size: 15 residues. In germline, CDR1 is MNHEY, CDR2 SVGEGT. V lost 5 bases and J 5 bases, leaving 18 bases between the germline ends. The CDR3 DNA sequence: TGTGCCAGCAGTGCCCGAGCGGGGCGAGGGACTGAAGCTTTCTTT. As protein: CASSARAGRGTEAFF.

This clonotype occurred a few times. This rearrangement joins TRBV7-2 to TRBJ1-3; D remains ambiguous. CDR1 is SGHTA and CDR2 is FQGNSA in the germline V gene. Trimming shortened V by 0 bases and J by 1 base, and 13 bases separated the two germline ends. The CDR3 contains 17 residues. In DNA form, the CDR3 reads TGTGCCAGCAGCTTAGCAACTACTCGGGTATCTGGAAACACCATATATTTT. It yields the protein CASSLATTRVSGNTIYF.

This clonotype turned up a few times. The V call is TRBV5-1, the J call TRBJ2-1, with D perhaps given as TRBD1 or TRBD2 (5 bases each). Trimming pared 2 bases from V and 1 base from J, leaving 16 bases between. The CDR3 consists of 17 residues. Germline V lookup: CDR1 SGHRS, CDR2 YFSETQ. CDR3: CASSFFGGGRSYNEQFF. CDR3 bases: TGCGCCAGCAGCTTTTTCGGTGGGGGTCGTTCCTACAATGAGCAGTTCTTC.

J is TRBJ1-5 and V is TRBV6-2 or TRBV6-3; D remains ambiguous. The CDR3 runs to 16 residues. The germline CDR1 and CDR2 sequences are MNHEY and SVGEGT. The V gene lost 2 bases and the J gene lost 2 bases, with 13 bases spanning the gap. The CDR3 protein is CASSYGIMSGNQPQHF. The CDR3 DNA sequence: TGTGCCAGCAGTTACGGAATTATGAGCGGCAATCAGCCCCAGCATTTT.

This chain connects TRBV20-1 to TRBJ1-5; D perhaps matches TRBD1 (6 bases). CDR1 is DFQATT, CDR2 SNEGSKA, per germline (reference sequence). Trimming took 5 bases from V and 0 from J, leaving 8 bases between them. The CDR3 runs 13 residues. The CDR3 here is CSALGHSNQPQHF. The CDR3 DNA is TGCAGTGCTCTGGGACATAGCAATCAGCCCCAGCATTTT.

Ten or more counts support this clonotype. The rearrangement uses TRBV15 and TRBJ1-2; maybe TRBD1 (5 bases). The V and J ends lost 5 bases and 4 bases respectively, with 20 bases between them. Germline V gene lookup returns CDR1 LNHNV and CDR2 YYDKDF (reference sequence). CDR3 length: 16 residues. The CDR3 loop is CATSAVSGFQGYGYTF. In nucleotides, the CDR3 is TGTGCCACCAGCGCGGTCTCCGGATTTCAGGGCTATGGCTACACCTTC. The full variable domain, completed using reference TRBV15 and TRBJ1-2, is DAMVIQNPRYQVTQFGKPVTLSCSQTLNHNVMYWYQQKSSQAPKLLFHYYDKDFNNEADTPDNFQSRRPNTSFCFLDIRSPGLGDTAMYLCATSAVSGFQGYGYTFGSGTRLTVV.

This clonotype was found a few times. The rearrangement uses TRBV12-3 or TRBV12-4 and TRBJ1-4; D gene ambiguous. The CDR3 totals 16 residues. The ends were cut back, 6 bases at V and 0 bases at J, with 14 bases in the middle. The chain's CDR3 is CASSGWPSATNEKLFF. In DNA form, the CDR3 reads TGTGCCAGCAGCGGTTGGCCGAGTGCAACTAATGAAAAACTGTTTTTT.

The gene calls are TRBV7-2 and TRBJ1-1; D is possibly TRBD1 (5 bases). Trimming took off 3 bases at V and 0 bases at J, with 11 bases between the two ends. In germline, CDR1 is SGHTA, CDR2 FQGNSA. CDR3 length: 15 amino acids. The CDR3 coding sequence is TGTGCCAGCAGCTTGGGACGGTTAATGAACACTGAAGCTTTCTTT. Amino acid sequence: CASSLGRLMNTEAFF.

For this clonotype: This may stem from a read error, because a much larger clone lies one nucleotide away. This chain links TRBV12-3 or TRBV12-4 with TRBJ1-4, with D perhaps TRBD1 (6 bases). This CDR3 comprises 13 residues. The CDR3 DNA follows: TGTGCCAGCAGAGGGGGGATTAATGAAGAACTGTTTTTT. Amino acid sequence: CASRGGINEELFF.

This clonotype was seen a few times. V and J are TRBV12-3 or TRBV12-4 and TRBJ1-3; a possible D gene is TRBD1 (6 bases). V was trimmed by 6 bases and J by 3 bases, leaving 15 bases between them. The CDR3 length is 15 residues. As DNA, the CDR3 is TGTGCCAGCAGCCCCGAGGGGGGCGGTGGAAACACCATATATTTT. Translating it yields CASSPEGGGGNTIYF.